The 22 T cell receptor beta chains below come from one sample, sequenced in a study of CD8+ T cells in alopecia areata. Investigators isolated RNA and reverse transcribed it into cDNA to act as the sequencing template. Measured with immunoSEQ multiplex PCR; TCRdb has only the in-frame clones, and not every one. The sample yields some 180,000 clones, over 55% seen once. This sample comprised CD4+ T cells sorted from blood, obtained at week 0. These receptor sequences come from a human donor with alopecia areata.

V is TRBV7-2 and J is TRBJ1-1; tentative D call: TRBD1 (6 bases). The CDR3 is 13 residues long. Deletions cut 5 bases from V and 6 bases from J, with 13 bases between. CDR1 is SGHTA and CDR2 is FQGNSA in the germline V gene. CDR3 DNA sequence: TGTGCCAGCAGCAGGGAGACAGGTCCTGAAGCTTTCTTT. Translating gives CASSRETGPEAFF.

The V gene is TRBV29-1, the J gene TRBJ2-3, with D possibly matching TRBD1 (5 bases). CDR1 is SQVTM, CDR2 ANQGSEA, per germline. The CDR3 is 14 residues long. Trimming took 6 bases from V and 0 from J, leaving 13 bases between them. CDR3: CSVSRGGSTDTQYF. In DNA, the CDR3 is TGCAGCGTCTCTAGGGGCGGAAGCACAGATACGCAGTATTTT.

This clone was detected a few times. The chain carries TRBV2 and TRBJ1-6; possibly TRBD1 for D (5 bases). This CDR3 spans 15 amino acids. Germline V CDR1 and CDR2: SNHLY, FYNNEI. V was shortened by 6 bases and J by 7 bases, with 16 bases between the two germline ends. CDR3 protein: CASSAYQGRNSPLHF. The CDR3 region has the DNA TGTGCCAGCAGCGCATATCAGGGACGCAATTCACCCCTCCACTTT.

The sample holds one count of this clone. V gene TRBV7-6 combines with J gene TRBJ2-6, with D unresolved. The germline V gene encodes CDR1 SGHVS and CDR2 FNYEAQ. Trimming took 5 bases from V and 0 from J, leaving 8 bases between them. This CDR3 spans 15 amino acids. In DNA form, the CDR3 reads TGTGCCAGCAGCCAAGTCGGCTCTGGGGCCAACGTCCTGACTTTC. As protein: CASSQVGSGANVLTF. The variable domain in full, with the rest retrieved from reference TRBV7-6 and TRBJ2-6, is GAGVSQSPRYKVTKRGQDVALRCDPISGHVSLYWYRQALGQGPEFLTYFNYEAQQDKSGLPNDRFSAERPEGSISTLTIQRTEQRDSAMYRCASSQVGSGANVLTFGAGSRLTVL.

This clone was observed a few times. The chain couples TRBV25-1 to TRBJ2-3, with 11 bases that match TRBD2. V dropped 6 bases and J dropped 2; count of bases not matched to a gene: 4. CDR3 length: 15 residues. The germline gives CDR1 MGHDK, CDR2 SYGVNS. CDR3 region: CASSKLAGDTDTQYF. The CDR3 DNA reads TGTGCCAGCAGCAAACTAGCGGGGGACACAGATACGCAGTATTTT.

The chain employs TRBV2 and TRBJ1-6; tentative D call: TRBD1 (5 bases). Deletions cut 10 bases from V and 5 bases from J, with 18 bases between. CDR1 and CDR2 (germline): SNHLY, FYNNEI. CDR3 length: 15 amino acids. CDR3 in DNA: TGTGCCACCTCCCCGTGGGGCAGAGATAATTCACCCCTCCACTTT. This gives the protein CATSPWGRDNSPLHF.

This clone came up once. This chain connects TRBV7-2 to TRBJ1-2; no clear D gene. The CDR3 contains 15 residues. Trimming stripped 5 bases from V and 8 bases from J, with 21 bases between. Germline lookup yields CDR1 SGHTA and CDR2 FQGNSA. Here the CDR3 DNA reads TGTGCCAGCAGCCTACCCGGCAGGTTAGGTCCGGGCTACACCTTC. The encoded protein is CASSLPGRLGPGYTF.

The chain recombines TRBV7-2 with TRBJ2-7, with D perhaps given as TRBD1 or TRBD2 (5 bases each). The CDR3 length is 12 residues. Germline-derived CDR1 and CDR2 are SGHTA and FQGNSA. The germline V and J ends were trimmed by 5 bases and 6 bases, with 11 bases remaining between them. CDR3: CASSRPGAEQYF. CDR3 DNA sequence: TGTGCCAGCAGCCGTCCCGGGGCCGAGCAGTACTTC.

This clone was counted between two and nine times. CDR3 bases: TGTGCCAGCAGCCTGGGCGATTGGGACAATCAGCCCCAGCATTTT. Amino acid sequence: CASSLGDWDNQPQHF. V is TRBV5-6 and J is TRBJ1-5; no clear D gene. CDR1 is SGHDT and CDR2 is YYEEEE in the germline V gene. The CDR3 is 15 residues long. V lost 4 bases to trimming and J lost 3 bases, with 14 bases between them.

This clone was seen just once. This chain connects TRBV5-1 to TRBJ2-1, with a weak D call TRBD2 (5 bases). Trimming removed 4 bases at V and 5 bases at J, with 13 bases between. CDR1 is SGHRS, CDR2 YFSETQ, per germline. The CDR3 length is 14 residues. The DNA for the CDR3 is TGCGCCAGCAGCGCCTCGTCGGGGAACAATGAGCAGTTCTTC. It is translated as CASSASSGNNEQFF.

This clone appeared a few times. For the CDR3, the DNA is TGCGCCAGCAGCTTCCTAGCGGCGGACAATGAGCAGTTCTTC. Translated, it gives CASSFLAADNEQFF. This chain uses TRBV5-1 with TRBJ2-1; 7 nucleotides match TRBD2. The CDR3 sequence is 14 residues long. Germline CDR1 and CDR2: SGHRS and YFSETQ. Trimming took 2 bases from V and 5 from J; bases not matched to a gene: 4. Drawing the rest from reference TRBV5-1 and TRBJ2-1, the complete variable domain is KAGVTQTPRYLIKTRGQQVTLSCSPISGHRSVSWYQQTPGQGLQFLFEYFSETQRNKGNFPGRFSGRQFSNSRSEMNVSTLELGDSALYLCASSFLAADNEQFFGPGTRLTVL.

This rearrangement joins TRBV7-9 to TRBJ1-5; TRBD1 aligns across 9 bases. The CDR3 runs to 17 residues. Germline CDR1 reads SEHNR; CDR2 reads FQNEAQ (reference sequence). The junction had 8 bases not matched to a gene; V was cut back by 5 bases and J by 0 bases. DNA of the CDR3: TGTGCCAGCAGCCCTGGACAGGGGTTGGATAGCAATCAGCCCCAGCATTTT. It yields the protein CASSPGQGLDSNQPQHF.

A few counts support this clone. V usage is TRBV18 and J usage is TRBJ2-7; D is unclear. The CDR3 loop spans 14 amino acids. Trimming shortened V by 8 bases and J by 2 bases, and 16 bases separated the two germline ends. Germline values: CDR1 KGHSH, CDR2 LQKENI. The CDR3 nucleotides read TGTGCCAGCCAACTGGCCCTGACCACCTACGAGCAGTACTTC. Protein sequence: CASQLALTTYEQYF.

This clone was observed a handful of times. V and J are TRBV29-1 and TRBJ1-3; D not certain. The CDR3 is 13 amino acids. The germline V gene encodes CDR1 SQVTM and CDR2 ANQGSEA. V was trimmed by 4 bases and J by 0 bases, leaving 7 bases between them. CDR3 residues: CSVAQSSGNTIYF. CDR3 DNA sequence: TGCAGCGTTGCACAGAGCTCTGGAAACACCATATATTTT.

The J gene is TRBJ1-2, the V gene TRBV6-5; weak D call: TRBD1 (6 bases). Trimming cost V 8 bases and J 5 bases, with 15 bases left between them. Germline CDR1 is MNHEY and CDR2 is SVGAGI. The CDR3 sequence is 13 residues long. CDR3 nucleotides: TGTGCCAGCGGGACGGGGCAGGGGTATGGCTACACCTTC. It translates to CASGTGQGYGYTF.

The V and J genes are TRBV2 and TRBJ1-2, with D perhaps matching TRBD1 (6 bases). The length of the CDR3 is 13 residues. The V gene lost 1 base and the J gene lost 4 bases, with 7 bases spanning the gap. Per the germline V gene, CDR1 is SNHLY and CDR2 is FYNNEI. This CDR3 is CASSEGTAYGYTF. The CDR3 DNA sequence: TGTGCCAGCAGTGAAGGGACAGCCTATGGCTACACCTTC.

In DNA, the CDR3 is TGTGCCAGCACGGGGGGACAGGGCCTCTATGGCTACACCTTC. Residues: CASTGGQGLYGYTF. This chain joins TRBV25-1 and TRBJ1-2; 9 bases are shared with TRBD1. The trim removed 7 bases at V and 4 bases at J, leaving 7 bases unmatched. The CDR3 is made up of 14 amino acids. Germline assignment: CDR1 MGHDK and CDR2 SYGVNS.

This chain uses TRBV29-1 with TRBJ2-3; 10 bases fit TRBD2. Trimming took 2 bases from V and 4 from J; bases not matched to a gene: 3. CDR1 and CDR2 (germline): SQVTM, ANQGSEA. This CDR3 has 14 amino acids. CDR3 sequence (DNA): TGCAGCGTTGAATGGCTAGCGGGGGCAGATACGCAGTATTTT. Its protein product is CSVEWLAGADTQYF.

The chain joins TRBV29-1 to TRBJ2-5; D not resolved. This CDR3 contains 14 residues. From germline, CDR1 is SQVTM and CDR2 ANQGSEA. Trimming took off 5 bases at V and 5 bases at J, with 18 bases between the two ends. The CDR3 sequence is CSVSGPEQGETQYF. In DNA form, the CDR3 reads TGCAGCGTTTCCGGACCGGAGCAAGGGGAGACCCAGTACTTC.

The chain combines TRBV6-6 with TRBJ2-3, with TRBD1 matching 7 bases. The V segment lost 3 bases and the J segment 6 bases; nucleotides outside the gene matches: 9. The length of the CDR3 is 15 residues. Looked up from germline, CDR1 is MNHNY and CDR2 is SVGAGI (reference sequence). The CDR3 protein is CASSYSDRVYDTQYF. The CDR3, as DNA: TGTGCCAGCAGTTATTCCGACAGGGTGTATGATACGCAGTATTTT.

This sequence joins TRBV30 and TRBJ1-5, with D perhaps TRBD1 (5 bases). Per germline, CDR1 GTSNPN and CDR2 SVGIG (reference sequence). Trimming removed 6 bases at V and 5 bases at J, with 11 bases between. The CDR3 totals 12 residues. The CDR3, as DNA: TGTGCCTGTGGACATCAGGATCAGCCCCAGCATTTT. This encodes CACGHQDQPQHF.

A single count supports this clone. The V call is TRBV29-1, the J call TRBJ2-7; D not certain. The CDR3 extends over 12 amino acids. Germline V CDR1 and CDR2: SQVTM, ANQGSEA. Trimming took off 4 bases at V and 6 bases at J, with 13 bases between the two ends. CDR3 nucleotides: TGCAGCGTTGTCCGAAGGATTGGCGAGCAGTACTTC. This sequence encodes CSVVRRIGEQYF.